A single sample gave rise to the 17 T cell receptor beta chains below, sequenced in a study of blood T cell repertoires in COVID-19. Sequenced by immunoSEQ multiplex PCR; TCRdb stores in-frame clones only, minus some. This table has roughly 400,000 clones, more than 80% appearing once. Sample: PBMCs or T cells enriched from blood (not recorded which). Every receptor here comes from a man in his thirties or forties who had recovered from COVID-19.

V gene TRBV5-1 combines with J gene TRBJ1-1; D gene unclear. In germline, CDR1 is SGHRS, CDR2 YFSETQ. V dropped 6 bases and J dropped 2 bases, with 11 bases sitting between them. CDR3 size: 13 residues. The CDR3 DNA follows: TGCGCCAGCAAACGGGGAATAAACACTGAAGCTTTCTTT. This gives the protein CASKRGINTEAFF.

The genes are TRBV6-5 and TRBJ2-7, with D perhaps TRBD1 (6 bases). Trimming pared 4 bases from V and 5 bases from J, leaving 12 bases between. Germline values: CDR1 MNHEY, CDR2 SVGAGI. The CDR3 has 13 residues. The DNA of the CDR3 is TGTGCCAGCAGTTCTATAGACAGGAACGAGCAGTACTTC. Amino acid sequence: CASSSIDRNEQYF.

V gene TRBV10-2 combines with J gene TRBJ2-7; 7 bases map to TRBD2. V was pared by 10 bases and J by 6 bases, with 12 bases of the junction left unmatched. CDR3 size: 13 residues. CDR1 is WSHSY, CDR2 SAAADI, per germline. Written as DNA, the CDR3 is TGCGCCACTCACGGACTAGGCTGGTTCGAGCAGTACTTC. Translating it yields CATHGLGWFEQYF.

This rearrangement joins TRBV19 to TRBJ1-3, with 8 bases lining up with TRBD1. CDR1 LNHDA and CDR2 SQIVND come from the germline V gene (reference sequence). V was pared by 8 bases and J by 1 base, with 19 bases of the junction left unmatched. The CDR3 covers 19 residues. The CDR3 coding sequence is TGTGCCAGTTCCCCTTTCAGTCGGACAGGGCTATCATCTGGAAACACCATATATTTT. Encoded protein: CASSPFSRTGLSSGNTIYF.

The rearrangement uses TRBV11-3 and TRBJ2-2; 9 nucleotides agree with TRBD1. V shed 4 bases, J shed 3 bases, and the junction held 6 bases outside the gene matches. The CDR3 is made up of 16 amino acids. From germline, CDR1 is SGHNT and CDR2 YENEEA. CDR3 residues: CASSSQQGADTGELFF. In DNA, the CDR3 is TGTGCCAGCAGCTCACAACAGGGGGCCGACACCGGGGAGCTGTTTTTT.

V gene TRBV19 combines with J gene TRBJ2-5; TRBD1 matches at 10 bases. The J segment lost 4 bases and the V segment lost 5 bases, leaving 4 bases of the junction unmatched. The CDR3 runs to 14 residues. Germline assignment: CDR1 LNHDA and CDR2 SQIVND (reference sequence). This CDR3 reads CASSETGGPETQYF. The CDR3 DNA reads TGTGCCAGTAGTGAGACAGGGGGCCCAGAGACCCAGTACTTC.

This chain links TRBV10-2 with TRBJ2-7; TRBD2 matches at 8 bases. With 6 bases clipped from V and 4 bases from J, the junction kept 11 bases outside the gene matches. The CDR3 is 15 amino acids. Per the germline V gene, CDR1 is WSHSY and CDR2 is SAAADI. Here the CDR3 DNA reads TGCGCCAGCAGGTTTAGCGGGAATGGGGTTTACGAGCAGTACTTC. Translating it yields CASRFSGNGVYEQYF.

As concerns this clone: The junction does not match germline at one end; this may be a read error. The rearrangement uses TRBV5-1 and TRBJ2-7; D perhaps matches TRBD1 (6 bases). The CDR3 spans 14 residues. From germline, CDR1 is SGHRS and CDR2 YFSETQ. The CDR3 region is CASSLAHREGIVVF. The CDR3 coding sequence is TGCGCCAGCAGCCTCGCCCACAGGGAAGGTATCGTGGTATTC.

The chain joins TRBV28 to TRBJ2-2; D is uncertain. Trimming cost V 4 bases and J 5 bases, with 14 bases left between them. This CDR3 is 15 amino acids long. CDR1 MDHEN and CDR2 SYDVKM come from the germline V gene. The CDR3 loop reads CASSSPTGVTGELFF. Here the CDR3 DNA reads TGTGCCAGCAGTTCCCCAACCGGAGTAACCGGGGAGCTGTTTTTT. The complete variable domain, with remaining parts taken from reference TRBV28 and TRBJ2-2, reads DVKVTQSSRYLVKRTGEKVFLECVQDMDHENMFWYRQDPGLGLRLIYFSYDVKMKEKGDIPEGYSVSREKKERFSLILESASTNQTSMYLCASSSPTGVTGELFFGEGSRLTVL.

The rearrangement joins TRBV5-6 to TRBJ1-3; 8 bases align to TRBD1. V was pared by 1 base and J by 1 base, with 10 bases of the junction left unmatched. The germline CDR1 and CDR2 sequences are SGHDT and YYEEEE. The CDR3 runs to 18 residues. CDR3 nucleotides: TGTGCCAGCAGCTTGTTAGTGGACAGGGACTTATCTGGAAACACCATATATTTT. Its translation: CASSLLVDRDLSGNTIYF.

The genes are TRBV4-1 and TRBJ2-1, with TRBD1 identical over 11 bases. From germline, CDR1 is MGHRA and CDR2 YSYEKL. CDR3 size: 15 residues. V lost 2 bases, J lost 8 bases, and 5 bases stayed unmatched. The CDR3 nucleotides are TGCGCCAGCAGCCAACCGGGACAGGGGGGCGATGAGCAGTTCTTC. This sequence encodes CASSQPGQGGDEQFF.

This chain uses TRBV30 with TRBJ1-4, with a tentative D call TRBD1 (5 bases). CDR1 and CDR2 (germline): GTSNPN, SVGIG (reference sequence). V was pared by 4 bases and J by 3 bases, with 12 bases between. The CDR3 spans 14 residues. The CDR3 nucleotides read TGTGCCTGGACAATGACAGCTCCTAATGAAAAACTGTTTTTT. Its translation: CAWTMTAPNEKLFF. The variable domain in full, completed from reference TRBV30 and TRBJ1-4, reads SQTIHQWPATLVQPVGSPLSLECTVEGTSNPNLYWYRQAAGRGLQLLFYSVGIGQISSEVPQNLSASRPQDRQFILSSKKLLLSDSGFYLCAWTMTAPNEKLFFGSGTQLSVL.

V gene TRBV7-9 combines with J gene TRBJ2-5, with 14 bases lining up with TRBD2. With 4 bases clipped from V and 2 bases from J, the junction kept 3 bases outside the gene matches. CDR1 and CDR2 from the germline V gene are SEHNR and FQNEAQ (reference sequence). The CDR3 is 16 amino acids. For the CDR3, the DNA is TGTGCCAGCAGCTCGGGACTAGCGGGAGTACAAGAGACCCAGTACTTC. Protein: CASSSGLAGVQETQYF.

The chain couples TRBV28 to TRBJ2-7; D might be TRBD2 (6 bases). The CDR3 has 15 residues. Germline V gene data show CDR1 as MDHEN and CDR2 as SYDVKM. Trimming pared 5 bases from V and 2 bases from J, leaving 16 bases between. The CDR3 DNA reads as TGTGCCAGCAGTCCCTCGGACCGGGGGACCTACGAGCAGTACTTC. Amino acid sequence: CASSPSDRGTYEQYF.

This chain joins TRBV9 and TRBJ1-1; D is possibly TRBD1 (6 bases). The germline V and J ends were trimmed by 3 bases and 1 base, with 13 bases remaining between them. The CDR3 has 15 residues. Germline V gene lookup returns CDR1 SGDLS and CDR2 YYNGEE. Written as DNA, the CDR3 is TGTGCCAGCAGCGAGTCGACAGGTAAGAACACTGAAGCTTTCTTT. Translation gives CASSESTGKNTEAFF.

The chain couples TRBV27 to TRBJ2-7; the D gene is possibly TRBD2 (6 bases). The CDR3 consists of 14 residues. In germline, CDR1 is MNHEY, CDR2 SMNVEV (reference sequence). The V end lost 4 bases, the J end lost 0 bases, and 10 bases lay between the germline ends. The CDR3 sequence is CASSSPGVSYEQYF. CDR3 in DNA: TGTGCCAGCAGTTCCCCGGGGGTCTCCTACGAGCAGTACTTC.

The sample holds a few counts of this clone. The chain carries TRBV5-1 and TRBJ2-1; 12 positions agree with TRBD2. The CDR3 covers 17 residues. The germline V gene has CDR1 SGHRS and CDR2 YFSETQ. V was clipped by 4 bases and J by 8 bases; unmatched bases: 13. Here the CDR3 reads CASSASGRAGHAHEQFF. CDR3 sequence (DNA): TGCGCCAGCAGCGCTAGCGGGAGGGCCGGTCACGCCCATGAGCAGTTCTTC.